The 10 T cell receptor beta chains below were found in one sample sequenced in a study of shared clonotypes between healthy human individuals. Using immunoSEQ multiplex PCR, the repertoire was profiled, and TCRdb retains in-frame clones only, with some absent. The sample lists roughly 2,300,000 clones, 85% to 95% occurring once. Sample: naive CD4+ T cells from PBMCs. Subset meaning: CD45RA+ positively selected. Every receptor here comes from a man between 18 and 35 years old in good health. Some clones in this sample may be carry-over from other donors' samples.

This clone was counted between two and nine times. The identical CDR3 is also encoded by other nucleotide sequences in the sample. The V and J genes are TRBV6-1 and TRBJ1-4; D is possibly TRBD1 (6 bases). CDR1 and CDR2 (germline): MNHNS, SASEGT. This CDR3 comprises 14 residues. V dropped 1 base and J dropped 4 bases, with 7 bases sitting between them. CDR3 amino acids: CASSEDRVNEKLFF. DNA for the CDR3: TGTGCCAGCAGTGAAGACAGGGTTAATGAAAAACTGTTTTTT.

V and J are TRBV5-1 and TRBJ2-5; D perhaps matches TRBD2 (6 bases). The CDR3 loop spans 14 amino acids. Trimming cost V 4 bases and J 4 bases, with 14 bases left between them. CDR1 is SGHRS and CDR2 is YFSETQ in the germline V gene. The CDR3 sequence: CASSPFGGGETQYF. CDR3 DNA: TGCGCCAGCAGCCCCTTCGGGGGAGGAGAGACCCAGTACTTC. The full variable domain, completed using reference TRBV5-1 and TRBJ2-5, is KAGVTQTPRYLIKTRGQQVTLSCSPISGHRSVSWYQQTPGQGLQFLFEYFSETQRNKGNFPGRFSGRQFSNSRSEMNVSTLELGDSALYLCASSPFGGGETQYFGPGTRLLVL.

The genes are TRBV7-3 and TRBJ1-3; D may be TRBD1 (6 bases). V was cut by 5 bases and J by 0 bases, with 17 bases left in between. From germline, CDR1 is SGHTA and CDR2 FQGTGA. The CDR3 extends over 17 amino acids. CDR3 amino acids: CASSPGGGPISGNTIYF. DNA for the CDR3: TGTGCCAGCAGCCCCGGGGGGGGCCCGATCTCTGGAAACACCATATATTTT.

This clone has a handful of counts. Other DNA sequences from this sample encode an identical CDR3 as well. This chain uses TRBV19 with TRBJ1-2; D call uncertain. Trimming pared 6 bases from V and 4 bases from J, leaving 6 bases between. Germline CDR1 reads LNHDA; CDR2 reads SQIVND (reference sequence). The CDR3 is 11 residues long. Here the CDR3 DNA reads TGTGCCAGTAGCGAGGGCTATGGCTACACCTTC. Protein sequence: CASSEGYGYTF.

This clone was observed once. V usage is TRBV5-6 and J usage is TRBJ2-2, with a tentative D call TRBD1 (5 bases). This CDR3 spans 17 amino acids. Trimming took 0 bases from V and 0 from J, leaving 12 bases between them. Germline lookup yields CDR1 SGHDT and CDR2 YYEEEE. CDR3 bases: TGTGCCAGCAGCTTGGAGGGGTACGGCGCGAACACCGGGGAGCTGTTTTTT. It is translated as CASSLEGYGANTGELFF.

The rearrangement links TRBV7-8 to TRBJ2-7; TRBD2 might be the D (5 bases). The germline V and J ends were trimmed by 0 bases and 3 bases, with 12 bases remaining between them. This CDR3 is built from 15 residues. Looked up from germline, CDR1 is SGHVS and CDR2 is FQNEAQ. In nucleotides, the CDR3 is TGTGCCAGCAGCTTAGCCCCGGGGATGGTCTACGAGCAGTACTTC. Its protein product is CASSLAPGMVYEQYF.

V is TRBV30 and J is TRBJ1-5, with TRBD1 as a possible D gene (6 bases). Germline V gene sequence: CDR1 GTSNPN, CDR2 SVGIG (reference sequence). V dropped 3 bases and J dropped 4 bases, with 13 bases sitting between them. The CDR3 loop spans 14 amino acids. The CDR3 here is CAWSPGTLNQPQHF. CDR3 sequence (DNA): TGTGCCTGGAGCCCCGGGACATTGAATCAGCCCCAGCATTTT. Looking up the rest from reference TRBV30 and TRBJ1-5 gives the full variable domain: SQTIHQWPATLVQPVGSPLSLECTVEGTSNPNLYWYRQAAGRGLQLLFYSVGIGQISSEVPQNLSASRPQDRQFILSSKKLLLSDSGFYLCAWSPGTLNQPQHFGDGTRLSIL.

The rearrangement joins TRBV6-5 to TRBJ1-6; TRBD1 might be the D (5 bases). CDR1 MNHEY and CDR2 SVGAGI come from the germline V gene. V lost 5 bases and J lost 10, with 18 bases in between. The CDR3 length is 15 residues. CDR3 sequence: CASSPTEQGGSPLHF. As DNA, the CDR3 is TGTGCCAGCAGTCCCACCGAGCAGGGAGGGTCACCCCTCCACTTT.

V and J are TRBV5-6 and TRBJ2-5; 16 positions agree with TRBD2. With V trimmed by 4 bases and J by 4 bases, 7 bases remained unmatched. Germline CDR1 is SGHDT and CDR2 is YYEEEE. The CDR3 has 17 amino acids. CDR3 loop: CASSGAGTSGRGETQYF. DNA of the CDR3: TGTGCCAGCAGCGGCGCCGGGACTAGCGGGAGGGGAGAGACCCAGTACTTC.

The chain links TRBV30 to TRBJ1-6; a weak D match, TRBD1 (5 bases). V was clipped by 2 bases and J by 7 bases, with 18 bases between them. The CDR3 consists of 16 residues. The germline CDR1 and CDR2 sequences are GTSNPN and SVGIG (reference sequence). The CDR3 loop is CAWSRGGSQRNSPLHF. DNA for the CDR3: TGTGCCTGGAGTCGCGGGGGATCACAGAGGAATTCACCCCTCCACTTT. Variable domain in full (rest from reference TRBV30 and TRBJ1-6): SQTIHQWPATLVQPVGSPLSLECTVEGTSNPNLYWYRQAAGRGLQLLFYSVGIGQISSEVPQNLSASRPQDRQFILSSKKLLLSDSGFYLCAWSRGGSQRNSPLHFGNGTRLTVT.